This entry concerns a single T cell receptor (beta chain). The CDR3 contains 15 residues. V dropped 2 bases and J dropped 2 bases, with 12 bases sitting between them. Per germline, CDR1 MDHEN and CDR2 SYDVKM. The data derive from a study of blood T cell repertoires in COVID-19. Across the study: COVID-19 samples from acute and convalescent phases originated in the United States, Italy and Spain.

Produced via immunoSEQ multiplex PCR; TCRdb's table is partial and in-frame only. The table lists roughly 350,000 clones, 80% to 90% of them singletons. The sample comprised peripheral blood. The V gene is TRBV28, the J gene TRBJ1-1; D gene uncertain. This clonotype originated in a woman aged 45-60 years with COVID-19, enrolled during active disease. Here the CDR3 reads CASSLVVVVNTEAFF. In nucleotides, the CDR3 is TGTGCCAGCAGTTTAGTGGTTGTAGTAAACACTGAAGCTTTCTTT.